These 18 T cell receptor beta chains share one sample of origin, sequenced in a study of blood T cell repertoires in COVID-19. The protocol was immunoSEQ multiplex PCR, while the TCRdb copy is restricted to in-frame clones and leaves out a portion. Of under 250,000 clones listed, around nine tenths are singletons. Sequences were obtained from PBMCs or T cells enriched from blood (not recorded which). All receptors derive from a woman aged 25-40 years with acute COVID-19.

The chain combines TRBV28 with TRBJ1-4; D perhaps matches TRBD1 (5 bases). Trimming removed 3 bases from V and 8 bases from J, with 13 bases in between. Germline V gene sequence: CDR1 MDHEN, CDR2 SYDVKM. This CDR3 spans 14 amino acids. In DNA, the CDR3 is TGTGCCAGCAGTTTGGGCAGGGTATGGGAAAAACTGTTTTTT. It specifies CASSLGRVWEKLFF.

The chain has TRBV9 and TRBJ1-4; 7 nucleotides agree with TRBD1. CDR3 size: 15 residues. J was trimmed by 0 bases and V by 3 bases; bases with no gene match: 2. Germline values: CDR1 SGDLS, CDR2 YYNGEE. The DNA of the CDR3 is TGTGCCAGCAGCGGACAGGGCACAACTAATGAAAAACTGTTTTTT. Encoded protein: CASSGQGTTNEKLFF.

The chain employs TRBV7-2 and TRBJ1-3; the D gene is possibly TRBD1 (6 bases). The CDR3 contains 13 residues. Between the trimmed V and J ends, which lost 8 bases and 11 bases, there was a span of 19 bases. The germline gives CDR1 SGHTA, CDR2 FQGNSA. The CDR3 DNA reads as TGTGCCAGCCGGGGGGGGCCCGAAGTCCCCATATATTTT. This gives the protein CASRGGPEVPIYF.

This clone was recorded only once. The J gene is TRBJ2-7, the V gene TRBV29-1, with D tentatively TRBD2 (6 bases). CDR3 length: 13 amino acids. V gave up 6 bases and J gave up 3 bases, with 15 bases separating them. Per the germline V gene, CDR1 is SQVTM and CDR2 is ANQGSEA. The CDR3 nucleotides read TGCAGCGTGACTGTATCGGGAGTCTACGAGCAGTACTTC. Translation: CSVTVSGVYEQYF.

The chain has TRBV28 and TRBJ1-5; D call uncertain. CDR1 and CDR2 from the germline V gene are MDHEN and SYDVKM. The CDR3 runs to 13 residues. Trimming stripped 4 bases from V and 6 bases from J, with 10 bases between. In DNA, the CDR3 is TGTGCCAGCAGTTCCTTTCTAAGTCAGCCCCAGCATTTT. This gives the protein CASSSFLSQPQHF.

The chain employs TRBV29-1 and TRBJ1-4, with D hard to call. The germline gives CDR1 SQVTM, CDR2 ANQGSEA. V was trimmed by 2 bases and J by 6 bases, leaving 13 bases between them. The CDR3 is 14 amino acids. CDR3 coding DNA: TGCAGCGTTGAATCCGGGGTAGGAGATGAAAAACTGTTTTTT. This translates into CSVESGVGDEKLFF.

The CDR3 loop reads CASSTIAGSNQPQHF. The CDR3 region has the DNA TGTGCCAGTAGCACAATCGCGGGGAGCAATCAGCCCCAGCATTTT. This chain links TRBV19 with TRBJ1-5; D ambiguous. The V gene's germline CDR1 is LNHDA and CDR2 SQIVND (reference sequence). Deletions cut 6 bases from V and 1 base from J, with 13 bases between. The CDR3 length is 15 residues.

This clone turned up a few times. The rearrangement links TRBV2 to TRBJ1-2; 11 nucleotides line up with TRBD1. The CDR3 runs to 14 residues. Unmatched junction bases numbered 10, after V lost 6 bases and J lost 10 bases. Germline-derived CDR1 and CDR2 are SNHLY and FYNNEI. CDR3 sequence reads: CASRISGTGGTYTF. The CDR3 DNA is TGTGCCAGCAGGATAAGCGGGACAGGGGGGACCTACACCTTC.

This sequence joins TRBV20-1 and TRBJ1-1; D is unresolved. The germline V and J ends were trimmed by 4 bases and 8 bases, with 11 bases remaining between them. Germline lookup yields CDR1 DFQATT and CDR2 SNEGSKA (reference sequence). The CDR3 totals 11 residues. CDR3 sequence (DNA): TGCAGTGCTATACAACAACCCGAAGCTTTCTTT. Protein sequence: CSAIQQPEAFF.

This rearrangement joins TRBV7-9 to TRBJ2-1; TRBD1 matches 7 bases. CDR1 is SEHNR, CDR2 FQNEAQ, per germline (reference sequence). This CDR3 region has 16 residues. V trimming: 1 base; J trimming: 8 bases; junction bases outside the gene matches: 11. The CDR3 DNA sequence: TGTGCCAGCAGCTTAGGAGACAGGGCAATTAAAGATGAGCAGTTCTTC. It codes for CASSLGDRAIKDEQFF.

This clone appeared many times. This sequence joins TRBV2 and TRBJ1-5; no definite D call. This CDR3 contains 13 residues. Between the trimmed V and J ends, which lost 8 bases and 9 bases, there was a span of 17 bases. The germline CDR1 and CDR2 sequences are SNHLY and FYNNEI. CDR3: CASAGSNPTPQHF. The DNA for the CDR3 is TGTGCCAGCGCGGGCAGTAACCCGACGCCCCAGCATTTT. The full variable domain, rest sourced from reference TRBV2 and TRBJ1-5, is EPEVTQTPSHQVTQMGQEVILRCVPISNHLYFYWYRQILGQKVEFLVSFYNNEISEKSEIFDDQFSVERPDGSNFTLKIRSTKLEDSAMYFCASAGSNPTPQHFGDGTRLSIL.

The chain uses TRBV7-6 and TRBJ2-7; 7 bases match TRBD1. CDR1 is SGHVS and CDR2 is FNYEAQ in the germline V gene. The CDR3 runs to 14 residues. Trimming cost V 5 bases and J 1 base; bases outside gene matches: 5. CDR3 residues: CASSIRQGSYEQYF. CDR3 bases: TGTGCCAGCAGCATCCGACAGGGTTCCTACGAGCAGTACTTC.

The genes are TRBV27 and TRBJ2-3; 7 nucleotides line up with TRBD2. The trim removed 7 bases at V and 5 bases at J, leaving 6 bases unmatched. Germline V gives CDR1 MNHEY, CDR2 SMNVEV (reference sequence). The CDR3 is 13 residues long. DNA for the CDR3: TGTGCCAGCAACGGGGGAGGGGAAGATACGCAGTATTTT. It yields the protein CASNGGGEDTQYF.

The rearrangement joins TRBV6-5 to TRBJ1-1; D gene uncertain. CDR1 is MNHEY and CDR2 is SVGAGI in the germline V gene. The CDR3 consists of 13 residues. V lost 7 bases, J lost 5 bases, and 14 bases lay in between. This chain's CDR3 is CASNMRAWTEAFF. The CDR3 DNA is TGTGCCAGCAATATGAGGGCTTGGACTGAAGCTTTCTTT.

A few counts support this clone. The chain links TRBV10-3 to TRBJ1-1; a possible D gene is TRBD1 (6 bases). CDR3 length equals 14 residues. Germline CDR1 reads ENHRY; CDR2 reads SYGVKD. V was trimmed by 9 bases and J by 1 base, leaving 15 bases between them. CDR3 loop: CAIMGHLGNTEAFF. The CDR3 bases are TGTGCCATAATGGGACACCTAGGGAACACTGAAGCTTTCTTT.

CDR3 sequence (DNA): TGCAGTGCCAGTGAGCAGGATCCTTATGGCTACACCTTC. Protein product: CSASEQDPYGYTF. V and J are TRBV20-1 and TRBJ1-2; unclear D gene. V lost 6 bases to trimming and J lost 5 bases, with 16 bases between them. Per germline, CDR1 DFQATT and CDR2 SNEGSKA (reference sequence). This CDR3 is built from 13 residues.

As to this clone: The same CDR3 arises from other DNA sequences in this sample as well. The V and J genes are TRBV19 and TRBJ1-5; D call uncertain. The CDR3 contains 15 residues. The germline V gene has CDR1 LNHDA and CDR2 SQIVND (reference sequence). V dropped 1 base and J dropped 1 base, with 8 bases sitting between them. CDR3 in amino acids: CASSIGGGSNQPQHF. The CDR3 DNA is TGTGCCAGTAGTATAGGAGGTGGAAGCAATCAGCCCCAGCATTTT. Full variable domain (rest looked up from reference TRBV19 and TRBJ1-5): DGGITQSPKYLFRKEGQNVTLSCEQNLNHDAMYWYRQDPGQGLRLIYYSQIVNDFQKGDIAEGYSVSREKKESFPLTVTSAQKNPTAFYLCASSIGGGSNQPQHFGDGTRLSIL.

The genes are TRBV7-2 and TRBJ1-6; TRBD1 matches 10 bases. J was trimmed by 10 bases and V by 6 bases; bases with no gene match: 9. The CDR3 totals 15 residues. Looked up from germline, CDR1 is SGHTA and CDR2 is FQGNSA. As DNA, the CDR3 is TGTGCCAGCAGTTTCAAGACAGGGGGCTTATCACCCCTCCACTTT. This sequence encodes CASSFKTGGLSPLHF.